Described below is a single T cell receptor (beta chain) sequence and its context. This sample is drawn from a study of blood T cell repertoires in COVID-19. In the study overall: Whether acute or convalescent, the COVID-19 samples came from the United States, Italy and Spain.

V was trimmed by 8 bases and J by 3 bases, leaving 19 bases between them. From germline, CDR1 is LNHDA and CDR2 SQIVND (reference sequence). CDR3 length equals 15 residues. Profiled with immunoSEQ multiplex PCR; TCRdb holds only in-frame clones, not every one. The table records 90,000 or so clones, about 90% of them present only once. Material: peripheral blood. The clonotype was recovered from an elderly man with acute or convalescent COVID-19. The V and J genes are TRBV19 and TRBJ1-1; maybe TRBD1 (6 bases). CDR3 amino acids: CASYSNRVEDTEAFF. The CDR3 DNA follows: TGTGCCAGTTATTCTAACAGGGTAGAGGACACTGAAGCTTTCTTT.